These 27 T cell receptor beta chains were sequenced from one sample in a study of cytomegalovirus exposure and HLA in healthy donors. The PCR had 60 Vbeta and 13 Jbeta primers. TCRdb's copy holds only in-frame clones and misses some; the assay was immunoSEQ multiplex PCR. This table holds some 180,000 clones, around 90% found once. Sample: PBMCs. Receptors originate from a boy between 2 and 10 years old in good health and CMV-seronegative.

The rearrangement uses TRBV29-1 and TRBJ2-7, with TRBD1 matching over 9 bases. Per the germline V gene, CDR1 is SQVTM and CDR2 is ANQGSEA. This CDR3 has 12 amino acids. V was pared by 6 bases and J by 2 bases, with 2 bases of the junction left unmatched. CDR3 residues: CSVGQGAYEQYF. CDR3 DNA sequence: TGCAGCGTGGGACAGGGAGCCTACGAGCAGTACTTC.

V usage is TRBV4-1 and J usage is TRBJ1-5; 9 nucleotides align to TRBD1. The V gene end was trimmed by 0 bases and the J gene end by 3 bases; junction bases not matched to a gene: 3. Germline V gene data show CDR1 as MGHRA and CDR2 as YSYEKL. This CDR3 has 16 amino acids. This CDR3 is CASSQEDRGDNQPQHF. DNA of the CDR3: TGCGCCAGCAGCCAAGAGGACAGGGGCGACAATCAGCCCCAGCATTTT.

A word on this clone: One end of the junction varies from germline; a read error may be responsible. The J gene is TRBJ2-5, the V gene TRBV6-5, with 9 bases aligning to TRBD1. From germline, CDR1 is MNHEY and CDR2 SVGAGI. The CDR3 runs to 13 residues. CDR3 amino acids: CASGRGQGENQYF. The CDR3 coding sequence is TGTGCCAGCGGTAGGGGACAGGGCGAGAACCAGTACTTC.

The chain is built from TRBV15 and TRBJ2-3; tentative D call: TRBD2 (6 bases). This CDR3 is built from 17 residues. The V gene lost 3 bases and the J gene lost 2 bases, with 18 bases spanning the gap. The V gene's germline CDR1 is LNHNV and CDR2 YYDKDF (reference sequence). CDR3 sequence reads: CATSRGLVYGVTDTQYF. The CDR3 DNA follows: TGTGCCACCAGCAGGGGACTGGTCTATGGTGTCACAGATACGCAGTATTTT.

CDR3 region: CASSYSDLRKYNEQFF. Here the CDR3 DNA reads TGTGCCAGCAGTTACTCTGATTTGCGAAAGTACAATGAGCAGTTCTTC. The chain employs TRBV6-6 and TRBJ2-1; unclear D gene. The CDR3 length is 16 residues. Germline values: CDR1 MNHNY, CDR2 SVGAGI (reference sequence). V lost 0 bases, J lost 4 bases, and 13 bases lay in between.

This chain connects TRBV27 to TRBJ1-6; a weak D match, TRBD1 (6 bases). Germline V gene lookup returns CDR1 MNHEY and CDR2 SMNVEV (reference sequence). This CDR3 has 13 residues. Trimming cost V 4 bases and J 10 bases, with 11 bases left between them. CDR3 amino acids: CASSWGQRSPLHF. The CDR3 DNA reads as TGTGCCAGCAGTTGGGGACAAAGATCACCCCTCCACTTT.

The chain has TRBV28 and TRBJ2-2; D gene unclear. Germline V gene lookup returns CDR1 MDHEN and CDR2 SYDVKM. This CDR3 contains 16 residues. Trimming took off 5 bases at V and 0 bases at J, with 13 bases between the two ends. The CDR3 here is CASSEGARSNTGELFF. The CDR3 region has the DNA TGTGCCAGCAGTGAAGGAGCGAGGTCGAACACCGGGGAGCTGTTTTTT. Using reference TRBV28 and TRBJ2-2 for the parts outside the CDR3, the full variable domain is DVKVTQSSRYLVKRTGEKVFLECVQDMDHENMFWYRQDPGLGLRLIYFSYDVKMKEKGDIPEGYSVSREKKERFSLILESASTNQTSMYLCASSEGARSNTGELFFGEGSRLTVL.

The chain combines TRBV27 with TRBJ2-3; tentative D call: TRBD1 (6 bases). Germline CDR1 MNHEY, CDR2 SMNVEV (reference sequence). The CDR3 consists of 16 residues. Trimming cost V 3 bases and J 4 bases, with 17 bases left between them. The CDR3 DNA reads TGTGCCAGCAGTTTCAGACCGGACCCAGGGGCAGATACGCAGTATTTT. Protein sequence: CASSFRPDPGADTQYF.

The J gene is TRBJ1-3, the V gene TRBV7-6, with a possible D match to TRBD1 (6 bases). V was shortened by 1 base and J by 5 bases, with 18 bases between the two germline ends. Germline V gives CDR1 SGHVS, CDR2 FNYEAQ. The CDR3 extends over 17 amino acids. The CDR3 reads CASSLVYREGSRNTIYF. For the CDR3, the DNA is TGTGCCAGCAGCTTAGTGTACAGGGAAGGGTCTCGAAACACCATATATTTT.

The chain joins TRBV11-2 to TRBJ1-6, with TRBD1 matching 8 bases. The CDR3 loop spans 15 amino acids. Germline-derived CDR1 and CDR2 are SGHAT and FQNNGV. The trim removed 5 bases at V and 3 bases at J, leaving 3 bases unmatched. DNA for the CDR3: TGTGCCAGCAGCCGTGGACAGGGCTATAATTCACCCCTCCACTTT. The encoded protein is CASSRGQGYNSPLHF.

The rearrangement links TRBV29-1 to TRBJ1-4; a weak D match, TRBD1 (5 bases). V was shortened by 5 bases and J by 3 bases, with 13 bases between the two germline ends. Germline V gene sequence: CDR1 SQVTM, CDR2 ANQGSEA. The CDR3 length is 14 residues. The CDR3 sequence: CSVSRDQANEKLFF. CDR3 sequence (DNA): TGCAGCGTTTCCAGGGATCAGGCTAATGAAAAACTGTTTTTT.

The J gene is TRBJ1-5, the V gene TRBV19; D is undetermined. In germline, CDR1 is LNHDA, CDR2 SQIVND (reference sequence). Trimming took off 5 bases at V and 6 bases at J, with 14 bases between the two ends. The CDR3 length is 14 residues. The CDR3 DNA is TGTGCCAGTAGTCTCGAGAACAGTCGTCAGCCCCAGCATTTT. Amino acid sequence: CASSLENSRQPQHF.

The genes are TRBV5-1 and TRBJ2-7; tentatively, D is TRBD1 (6 bases). The CDR3 consists of 14 residues. In germline, CDR1 is SGHRS, CDR2 YFSETQ. Trimming shortened V by 0 bases and J by 3 bases, and 10 bases separated the two germline ends. The CDR3 coding sequence is TGCGCCAGCAGCTTGGGCAGGGGAGTCTACGAGCAGTACTTC. The encoded protein is CASSLGRGVYEQYF.

J is TRBJ2-2 and V is TRBV13; 8 positions agree with TRBD2. CDR1 and CDR2 (germline): PRHDT, FYEKMQ (reference sequence). CDR3 size: 18 residues. V was clipped by 3 bases and J by 7 bases; unmatched bases: 16. CDR3 sequence: CASSFSGAGVYPDGELFF. In DNA form, the CDR3 reads TGTGCCAGCAGCTTTTCGGGAGCGGGAGTATATCCGGACGGGGAGCTGTTTTTT.

The chain combines TRBV5-1 with TRBJ2-7, with TRBD2 matching 9 bases. CDR1 and CDR2 (germline): SGHRS, YFSETQ. V lost 2 bases to trimming and J lost 2 bases; unmatched junction nucleotides: 5. The CDR3 extends over 15 amino acids. Written as DNA, the CDR3 is TGCGCCAGCAGCTTTAAGGGACTAGCCGCCTACGAGCAGTACTTC. It specifies CASSFKGLAAYEQYF.

The V and J genes are TRBV6-1 and TRBJ2-1; no firm D call. Trimming cost V 2 bases and J 8 bases, with 16 bases left between them. The CDR3 extends over 15 amino acids. Germline CDR1 is MNHNS and CDR2 is SASEGT. The CDR3 is CASSELPIPTDEQFF. Here the CDR3 DNA reads TGTGCCAGCAGTGAACTCCCCATCCCGACTGATGAGCAGTTCTTC.

The rearrangement uses TRBV18 and TRBJ1-1; 8 nucleotides match TRBD1. The CDR3 covers 15 residues. After removal of 2 bases from V and 4 bases from J, the junction contained 6 bases not matched to a gene. CDR1 is KGHSH and CDR2 is LQKENI in the germline V gene. In DNA form, the CDR3 reads TGTGCCAGCTCACCATTTCAGGGGGCGGGCACTGAAGCTTTCTTT. Translation gives CASSPFQGAGTEAFF.

The chain carries TRBV2 and TRBJ1-5, with 7 bases aligning to TRBD1. The J segment lost 2 bases and the V segment lost 11 bases, leaving 12 bases of the junction unmatched. CDR3 size: 15 residues. CDR1 SNHLY and CDR2 FYNNEI come from the germline V gene. CDR3: CASLDRLGGNQPQHF. CDR3 sequence (DNA): TGTGCCTCCCTGGACAGGCTCGGAGGCAATCAGCCCCAGCATTTT. The full variable domain, with the rest looked up from reference TRBV2 and TRBJ1-5, is EPEVTQTPSHQVTQMGQEVILRCVPISNHLYFYWYRQILGQKVEFLVSFYNNEISEKSEIFDDQFSVERPDGSNFTLKIRSTKLEDSAMYFCASLDRLGGNQPQHFGDGTRLSIL.

This clone was observed a single time. V gene TRBV7-9 combines with J gene TRBJ2-5; D perhaps matches TRBD2 (6 bases). There are 16 residues in the CDR3. Germline CDR1 SEHNR, CDR2 FQNEAQ (reference sequence). Trimming took 1 base from V and 7 from J, leaving 19 bases between them. The CDR3 region is CASSLGGVLGSVTQYF. The CDR3 DNA reads TGTGCCAGCAGCTTAGGGGGGGTTCTAGGATCCGTGACCCAGTACTTC. The variable domain in full, with the rest retrieved from reference TRBV7-9 and TRBJ2-5, is DTGVSQNPRHKITKRGQNVTFRCDPISEHNRLYWYRQTLGQGPEFLTYFQNEAQLEKSRLLSDRFSAERPKGSFSTLEIQRTEQGDSAMYLCASSLGGVLGSVTQYFGPGTRLLVL.

The chain employs TRBV30 and TRBJ2-7; D perhaps matches TRBD1 (5 bases). The CDR3 totals 15 residues. The V end was cut by 0 bases, the J end by 5 bases, with 17 bases between. Germline CDR1 and CDR2: GTSNPN and SVGIG (reference sequence). The chain's CDR3 is CAWSVPRVHTDEQYF. The CDR3 DNA sequence: TGTGCCTGGAGTGTACCCAGGGTCCACACGGACGAGCAGTACTTC.

The chain uses TRBV9 and TRBJ1-2; 10 nucleotides agree with TRBD1. V lost 0 bases and J lost 1; bases outside the gene matches: 15. There are 20 residues in the CDR3. Germline-derived CDR1 and CDR2 are SGDLS and YYNGEE. The CDR3 spells CASSVDGSGGDRGLNYGYTF. The CDR3 bases are TGTGCCAGCAGCGTAGACGGGTCGGGTGGGGACAGGGGACTTAACTATGGCTACACCTTC. Variable domain in full (rest from reference TRBV9 and TRBJ1-2): DSGVTQTPKHLITATGQRVTLRCSPRSGDLSVYWYQQSLDQGLQFLIQYYNGEERAKGNILERFSAQQFPDLHSELNLSSLELGDSALYFCASSVDGSGGDRGLNYGYTFGSGTRLTVV.

V and J are TRBV6-5 and TRBJ1-1; D not resolved. V was trimmed by 2 bases and J by 5 bases, leaving 12 bases between them. Germline CDR1 is MNHEY and CDR2 is SVGAGI. CDR3 length equals 14 residues. CDR3 amino acids: CASSYTAAVTEAFF. The CDR3 DNA follows: TGTGCCAGCAGTTACACTGCGGCGGTAACTGAAGCTTTCTTT.

This rearrangement joins TRBV5-1 to TRBJ1-1; 7 nucleotides align to TRBD1. The CDR3 is 15 amino acids. Germline V CDR1 and CDR2: SGHRS, YFSETQ. V lost 4 bases, J lost 0 bases, and 6 bases stayed unmatched. CDR3 bases: TGCGCCAGCAGCCTACGGGGACAGTTGAACACTGAAGCTTTCTTT. Translated, it gives CASSLRGQLNTEAFF.

The V call is TRBV30, the J call TRBJ2-3, with D possibly being TRBD2 (5 bases). The CDR3 is 13 residues long. The V gene lost 0 bases and the J gene lost 2 bases, with 6 bases spanning the gap. The germline V gene has CDR1 GTSNPN and CDR2 SVGIG (reference sequence). CDR3 sequence (DNA): TGTGCCTGGAGTGTCGACTACACAGATACGCAGTATTTT. This codes for CAWSVDYTDTQYF.

V usage is TRBV6-6 and J usage is TRBJ1-1; 7 bases are shared with TRBD1. This CDR3 is 15 amino acids long. V shed 3 bases, J shed 1 base, and the junction held 5 bases outside the gene matches. The germline gives CDR1 MNHNY, CDR2 SVGAGI (reference sequence). CDR3 loop: CASSYRGLGNTEAFF. In DNA form, the CDR3 reads TGTGCCAGCAGTTATAGGGGGCTTGGGAACACTGAAGCTTTCTTT.

The rearrangement links TRBV7-9 to TRBJ1-1; D might be TRBD1 (5 bases). The V end lost 5 bases, the J end lost 5 bases, and 12 bases lay between the germline ends. The germline V gene has CDR1 SEHNR and CDR2 FQNEAQ (reference sequence). CDR3 length: 13 amino acids. This CDR3 is CASSLQEGTEAFF. CDR3 DNA: TGTGCCAGCAGCCTTCAGGAGGGGACTGAAGCTTTCTTT. Variable domain in full (rest from reference TRBV7-9 and TRBJ1-1): DTGVSQNPRHKITKRGQNVTFRCDPISEHNRLYWYRQTLGQGPEFLTYFQNEAQLEKSRLLSDRFSAERPKGSFSTLEIQRTEQGDSAMYLCASSLQEGTEAFFGQGTRLTVV.

J is TRBJ1-3 and V is TRBV28, with TRBD1 matching 9 bases. The CDR3 is 16 residues long. Germline V CDR1 and CDR2: MDHEN, SYDVKM. The V gene end was trimmed by 1 base and the J gene end by 3 bases; junction bases not matched to a gene: 4. This chain's CDR3 is CASSLSPTGGGNTIYF. In DNA, the CDR3 is TGTGCCAGCAGTTTATCCCCGACAGGGGGTGGAAACACCATATATTTT.